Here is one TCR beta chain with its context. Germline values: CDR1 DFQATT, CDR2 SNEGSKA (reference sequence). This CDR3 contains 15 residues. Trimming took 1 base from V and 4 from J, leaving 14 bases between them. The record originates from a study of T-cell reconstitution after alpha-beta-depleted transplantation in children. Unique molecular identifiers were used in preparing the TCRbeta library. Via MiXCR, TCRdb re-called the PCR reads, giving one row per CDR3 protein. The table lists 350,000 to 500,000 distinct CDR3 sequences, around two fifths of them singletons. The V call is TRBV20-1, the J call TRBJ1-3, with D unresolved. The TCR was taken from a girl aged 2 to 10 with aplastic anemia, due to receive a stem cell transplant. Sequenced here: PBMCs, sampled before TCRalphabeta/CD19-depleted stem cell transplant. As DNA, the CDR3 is TGCAGTGCTAGAGCGGACCCCAAGGCAGGAAACACCATATATTTT. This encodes CSARADPKAGNTIYF.